This TCR beta chain comes out of a study of PD-1 blockade in mismatch repair-deficient tumors (dated by TCRdb to 2016 to 2017). Background for the entire study: The trial enrolled roughly 83 consecutive patients with approximately twelve mismatch repair-deficient cancer types between late 2013 and 2016, all previously treated and progressing. Deep sequencing of TCR CDR3 regions was used to track tumor-associated T cell clones in peripheral blood of patients responding to PD-1 blockade. Study-wide conclusions, independent of this receptor: After pembrolizumab, tumor-resident clones, which were often undetectable in blood before treatment, expanded rapidly and then contracted, generally ahead of radiologic responses.

Comment on this clone: Its specific antigen is unknown. No much larger clonotype is one base removed from it; base qualities were not supplied.

For this chain, trimming is 1 base at the V end and 5 bases at the J end, and the number of junction bases without a gene match is 8. The CDR3 has 17 amino acids, counting the end cysteine and phenylalanine. Only the CDR3 DNA is retained, 51 bases long and in frame from the first base. CDR1 and CDR2 (SGHTA, FQGTGA) derive from the germline V gene. The library was made by the immunoSEQ multiplex PCR assay. TCRdb holds this immuneACCESS table with in-frame rearrangements only. Some clones are missing; in checked studies, unresolved V genes explain under half, and the rest has no known cause. The sample table lists approximately 51,000 clones, over 70% of them with a count of one. The top ten hold around 8.1% of the sample. Mismatch repair deficiency was established in every enrolled patient by polymerase chain reaction or immunohistochemistry. A few patients who responded to pembrolizumab therapy underwent TCR sequencing. The phase II trial prospectively evaluated PD-1 blockade with pembrolizumab in advanced mismatch repair-deficient cancers, independent of tissue of origin. Peripheral blood T cell samples were collected serially, before PD-1 blockade began and at several time points afterward. Blood sampling times were reported as weeks after the first pembrolizumab dose.

The TCR originated in an adult with mismatch repair-deficient cancer. The sequence joins TRBV7-3 to TRBJ2-5; TRBD2 lines up with 12 middle nucleotides. Sequenced here: peripheral blood, sampled about 20 weeks after starting pembrolizumab. The CDR3 protein sequence reads: CASSLRASGRAGETQYF. The DNA reads as follows: TGTGCCAGCAGCTTAAGGGCTAGCGGGAGGGCCGGGGAGACCCAGTACTTC. The variable domain in full, with residues beyond the CDR3 obtained from the reference TRBV7-3 and TRBJ2-5 genes, is GAGVSQTPSNKVTEKGKYVELRCDPISGHTALYWYRQSLGQGPEFLIYFQGTGAADDSGLPNDRFFAVRPEGSVSTLKIQRTERGDSAVYLCASSLRASGRAGETQYFGPGTRLLVL.